The 32 T cell receptor beta chains reported below all come from one sample, sequenced in a study of cytomegalovirus exposure and HLA in healthy donors. PCR amplification relied on 60 Vbeta primers (plus 13 Jbeta primers). Clones were sequenced by immunoSEQ multiplex PCR, and TCRdb holds only the in-frame ones, with some missing. The sample lists about 180,000 clones, roughly 79% occurring once. The sequencing sample was made of PBMCs. The receptors here all came from a woman in her 50s in good health and CMV-seropositive.

This chain links TRBV7-2 with TRBJ2-7, with 8 positions matching TRBD1. The ends lost 3 bases at V and 10 bases at J; junction bases unmatched: 5. CDR3 length equals 12 residues. Germline loops: CDR1 SGHTA, CDR2 FQGNSA. For the CDR3, the DNA is TGTGCCAGCAGCTTGGACAGGGCCCCTCAGTACTTC. This translates into CASSLDRAPQYF. The variable domain in full, with the rest retrieved from reference TRBV7-2 and TRBJ2-7, is GAGVSQSPSNKVTEKGKDVELRCDPISGHTALYWYRQSLGQGLEFLIYFQGNSAPDKSGLPSDRFSAERTGGSVSTLTIQRTQQEDSAVYLCASSLDRAPQYFGPGTRLTVT.

CDR3 DNA: TGTGCCAGCAGCGAGACAGGGGGCCTGAACACTGAAGCTTTCTTT. Translation: CASSETGGLNTEAFF. This sequence joins TRBV9 and TRBJ1-1, with TRBD1 matching over 10 bases. CDR3 size: 15 residues. The V gene's germline CDR1 is SGDLS and CDR2 YYNGEE. V trimming: 3 bases; J trimming: 0 bases; junction bases outside the gene matches: 2. The full variable domain, with the rest looked up from reference TRBV9 and TRBJ1-1, is DSGVTQTPKHLITATGQRVTLRCSPRSGDLSVYWYQQSLDQGLQFLIQYYNGEERAKGNILERFSAQQFPDLHSELNLSSLELGDSALYFCASSETGGLNTEAFFGQGTRLTVV.

The chain links TRBV5-1 to TRBJ2-2; TRBD1 aligns across 8 bases. The germline gives CDR1 SGHRS, CDR2 YFSETQ. This CDR3 is built from 15 residues. V trimming: 4 bases; J trimming: 7 bases; junction bases outside the gene matches: 9. The CDR3 protein is CASSAMTGENGELFF. The DNA for the CDR3 is TGCGCCAGCAGCGCGATGACAGGGGAGAACGGGGAGCTGTTTTTT.

With regard to this clone: This CDR3 is also generated by other DNA sequences in the sample. The V call is TRBV10-3, the J call TRBJ1-1; D not resolved. The germline V gene encodes CDR1 ENHRY and CDR2 SYGVKD. V was shortened by 5 bases and J by 5 bases, with 12 bases between the two germline ends. The CDR3 is 13 residues long. The DNA of the CDR3 is TGTGCCATCAGTTTGGGCCGGGAGACTGAAGCTTTCTTT. It yields the protein CAISLGRETEAFF.

This clone was counted only a few times. The chain joins TRBV14 to TRBJ1-2; D not certain. Germline CDR1 reads SGHDN; CDR2 reads FVKESK. The CDR3 is made up of 16 amino acids. Trimming took 1 base from V and 8 from J, leaving 20 bases between them. Here the CDR3 DNA reads TGTGCCAGCAGCCAAGTAACGGGGATACCCTCGGGGGGCTACACCTTC. Amino acids: CASSQVTGIPSGGYTF.

The chain joins TRBV5-5 to TRBJ2-7, with 8 bases matching TRBD2. J was trimmed by 2 bases and V by 4 bases; bases with no gene match: 8. This CDR3 has 15 amino acids. Per the germline V gene, CDR1 is SGHKS and CDR2 is YYEKEE (reference sequence). CDR3 in amino acids: CASSPYGGDTYEQYF. As DNA, the CDR3 is TGTGCCAGCAGCCCCTACGGGGGGGATACCTACGAGCAGTACTTC.

CDR3 in DNA: TGTGCCAGCAGCAAAAATGTGTTCCCTTCGGAGCGGGAGGTTAGCCACGAGCAGTACTTC. As protein: CASSKNVFPSEREVSHEQYF. The genes are TRBV21-1 and TRBJ2-7; the table's D call, TRBD2, was not checked against the DNA. TRBV21-1 is assigned pseudogene status. The CDR3 is 20 amino acids.

The chain is built from TRBV15 and TRBJ2-5; TRBD1 aligns across 8 bases. Trimming at V came to 0 bases and at J to 4 bases, leaving 4 bases not matched to a gene. The length of the CDR3 is 15 residues. The germline V gene encodes CDR1 LNHNV and CDR2 YYDKDF (reference sequence). The CDR3 bases are TGTGCCACCAGCAGAGACAGGGGGCGCGCAGAGACCCAGTACTTC. Amino acids: CATSRDRGRAETQYF. Full variable domain (remainder filled in from reference TRBV15 and TRBJ2-5): DAMVIQNPRYQVTQFGKPVTLSCSQTLNHNVMYWYQQKSSQAPKLLFHYYDKDFNNEADTPDNFQSRRPNTSFCFLDIRSPGLGDTAMYLCATSRDRGRAETQYFGPGTRLLVL.

The chain uses TRBV27 and TRBJ2-7, with TRBD2 identical over 16 bases. V shed 2 bases, J shed 6 bases, and the junction held 10 bases outside the gene matches. This CDR3 spans 18 amino acids. Germline V lookup: CDR1 MNHEY, CDR2 SMNVEV (reference sequence). The CDR3 is CASSLGTSGGAVEGEQYF. CDR3 DNA sequence: TGTGCCAGCAGTTTAGGGACTAGCGGGGGGGCCGTCGAGGGCGAGCAGTACTTC.

The V call is TRBV18, the J call TRBJ1-2, with 9 bases aligning to TRBD1. The germline gives CDR1 KGHSH, CDR2 LQKENI. There are 14 residues in the CDR3. J lost 5 bases, V lost 5 bases, and 6 bases had no gene match. The CDR3 loop reads CASSVDRGEYGYTF. The DNA of the CDR3 is TGTGCCAGCTCAGTTGACAGGGGGGAATATGGCTACACCTTC.

The chain has TRBV29-1 and TRBJ2-3; D perhaps matches TRBD2 (5 bases). CDR3 length: 15 residues. Between the trimmed V and J ends, which lost 7 bases and 0 bases, there was a span of 17 bases. The germline CDR1 and CDR2 sequences are SQVTM and ANQGSEA. CDR3: CSGLGGRSSTDTQYF. The CDR3 nucleotides are TGCAGCGGATTGGGCGGGCGGTCTAGCACAGATACGCAGTATTTT.

The V gene is TRBV27, the J gene TRBJ1-4; TRBD1 matches 9 bases. Germline-derived CDR1 and CDR2 are MNHEY and SMNVEV (reference sequence). The CDR3 consists of 15 residues. The V gene end was trimmed by 3 bases and the J gene end by 10 bases; junction bases not matched to a gene: 9. CDR3 sequence reads: CASSFSGTGTVKLFF. The CDR3 nucleotides read TGTGCCAGCAGTTTCTCCGGGACAGGGACGGTAAAACTGTTTTTT.

The chain uses TRBV7-9 and TRBJ2-5, with 8 bases identical to TRBD1. Germline loops: CDR1 SEHNR, CDR2 FQNEAQ (reference sequence). J was trimmed by 2 bases and V by 5 bases; bases with no gene match: 13. This CDR3 spans 17 amino acids. CDR3 amino acids: CASSPRAGGGGQETQYF. As DNA, the CDR3 is TGTGCCAGCAGCCCTAGGGCAGGGGGCGGTGGGCAAGAGACCCAGTACTTC. Filled out from reference TRBV7-9 and TRBJ2-5, the complete variable domain reads DTGVSQNPRHKITKRGQNVTFRCDPISEHNRLYWYRQTLGQGPEFLTYFQNEAQLEKSRLLSDRFSAERPKGSFSTLEIQRTEQGDSAMYLCASSPRAGGGGQETQYFGPGTRLLVL.

The CDR3 reads CASRTGGGQLSSEAFF. The CDR3 bases are TGTGCCAGTAGGACTGGAGGGGGACAGCTTAGTTCTGAAGCTTTCTTT. V and J are TRBV19 and TRBJ1-1, with 7 bases aligning to TRBD1. CDR1 and CDR2 from the germline V gene are LNHDA and SQIVND (reference sequence). V lost 6 bases, J lost 6 bases, and 16 bases stayed unmatched. The CDR3 is 16 residues long. Variable domain in full (rest from reference TRBV19 and TRBJ1-1): DGGITQSPKYLFRKEGQNVTLSCEQNLNHDAMYWYRQDPGQGLRLIYYSQIVNDFQKGDIAEGYSVSREKKESFPLTVTSAQKNPTAFYLCASRTGGGQLSSEAFFGQGTRLTVV.

This clone was picked up one time. J is TRBJ1-1 and V is TRBV10-3; D possibly corresponds to TRBD1 (6 bases). The germline V and J ends were trimmed by 6 bases and 4 bases, with 15 bases remaining between them. The CDR3 has 14 residues. Looked up from germline, CDR1 is ENHRY and CDR2 is SYGVKD. CDR3 residues: CAIRDSGRGTEAFF. CDR3 sequence (DNA): TGTGCCATCAGGGACAGCGGACGCGGCACTGAAGCTTTCTTT.

The chain joins TRBV30 to TRBJ1-5; 7 bases line up with TRBD1. This CDR3 is built from 13 residues. V was clipped by 5 bases and J by 9 bases; unmatched bases: 10. The V gene's germline CDR1 is GTSNPN and CDR2 SVGIG (reference sequence). DNA for the CDR3: TGTGCCTGGCCCGGGACAGCCTGCGGGCCCCAGCATTTT. Translated: CAWPGTACGPQHF.

The rearrangement uses TRBV6-5 and TRBJ1-1; D is uncertain. Trimming took 2 bases from V and 11 from J, leaving 18 bases between them. Germline V CDR1 and CDR2: MNHEY, SVGAGI. This CDR3 contains 14 residues. The chain's CDR3 is CASSYLLGREYAFF. CDR3 bases: TGTGCCAGCAGTTACCTCCTCGGGAGGGAGTATGCTTTCTTT.

V usage is TRBV7-6 and J usage is TRBJ2-5, with a possible D match to TRBD2 (6 bases). V lost 5 bases and J 5 bases, leaving 15 bases between the germline ends. The germline V gene has CDR1 SGHVS and CDR2 FNYEAQ. The CDR3 extends over 14 amino acids. The CDR3 bases are TGTGCCAGCAGCCGATACGCGGGGCTGGAGACCCAGTACTTC. It translates to CASSRYAGLETQYF.

The V and J genes are TRBV5-1 and TRBJ1-2; TRBD1 matches 8 bases. Losses at the gene ends were 2 bases for V and 7 bases for J; bases not matched to a gene: 13. Germline V gene data show CDR1 as SGHRS and CDR2 as YFSETQ. The CDR3 runs to 16 residues. CDR3 protein: CASSLSTISGGSGYTF. As DNA, the CDR3 is TGCGCCAGCAGCTTAAGCACCATTTCAGGGGGCTCTGGCTACACCTTC.

The V and J genes are TRBV28 and TRBJ1-6; a weak D match, TRBD1 (6 bases). Germline CDR1 and CDR2: MDHEN and SYDVKM. The CDR3 is made up of 12 amino acids. Trimming stripped 3 bases from V and 16 bases from J, with 13 bases between. The CDR3 spells CASSLKDSPLHF. In DNA, the CDR3 is TGTGCCAGCAGTTTGAAGGACAGCCCTCTCCACTTT.

V gene TRBV5-1 combines with J gene TRBJ2-1, with TRBD2 matching over 9 bases. The CDR3 spans 15 residues. V lost 4 bases and J lost 9; bases outside the gene matches: 11. Germline V gives CDR1 SGHRS, CDR2 YFSETQ. The CDR3, as DNA: TGCGCCAGCAGCCGCGCTGCGGGGGGGCCGGGTGAGCAGTTCTTC. Its protein product is CASSRAAGGPGEQFF.

The J gene is TRBJ2-3, the V gene TRBV5-1, with 7 positions matching TRBD1. Germline values: CDR1 SGHRS, CDR2 YFSETQ. This CDR3 is built from 15 residues. Trimming cost V 2 bases and J 0 bases; bases outside gene matches: 3. The DNA for the CDR3 is TGCGCCAGCAGCTTAGGGGGACAGAGCACAGATACGCAGTATTTT. Amino acid sequence: CASSLGGQSTDTQYF.

This clone was detected once. V is TRBV11-3 and J is TRBJ2-5; 9 positions agree with TRBD1. The J call may be in error: the DNA end matches TRBJ2-7 better. The CDR3 is made up of 15 amino acids. Looked up from germline, CDR1 is SGHNT and CDR2 is YENEEA. In nucleotides, the CDR3 is TGTGCCAGCAGCTCCCGGGACAGGGTCAACTACGAGCAGTACTTC. It codes for CASSSRDRVNYEQYF.

The chain carries TRBV5-1 and TRBJ2-7; 7 bases map to TRBD2. The CDR3 totals 17 residues. Germline V gives CDR1 SGHRS, CDR2 YFSETQ. J lost 1 base, V lost 3 bases, and 13 bases had no gene match. CDR3 in amino acids: CASSSNTLSGLSYEQYF. As DNA, the CDR3 is TGCGCCAGCAGCTCTAATACCCTTAGCGGGTTGTCCTACGAGCAGTACTTC.

This chain uses TRBV11-2 with TRBJ2-7; TRBD2 aligns across 9 bases. The CDR3 runs 16 residues. Unmatched junction bases numbered 8, after V lost 0 bases and J lost 5 bases. Germline CDR1 is SGHAT and CDR2 is FQNNGV. The CDR3 bases are TGTGCCAGCAGCTTAGATGGCGGGGGGGGCGTGAACGAGCAGTACTTC. Translated: CASSLDGGGGVNEQYF.

The CDR3 reads CASAGTGAGDRAFF. Here the CDR3 DNA reads TGTGCCAGCGCTGGGACAGGGGCTGGGGATCGAGCTTTCTTT. The rearrangement links TRBV28 to TRBJ1-1; 10 positions agree with TRBD1. The CDR3 extends over 14 amino acids. The trim removed 8 bases at V and 10 bases at J, leaving 13 bases unmatched. Germline assignment: CDR1 MDHEN and CDR2 SYDVKM.

The gene calls are TRBV18 and TRBJ1-1; TRBD1 matches at 8 bases. J lost 1 base, V lost 7 bases, and 5 bases had no gene match. CDR3 size: 14 residues. Germline V gene data show CDR1 as KGHSH and CDR2 as LQKENI. The CDR3 spells CASLLGTGNTEAFF. In nucleotides, the CDR3 is TGTGCCAGCTTATTGGGGACAGGGAACACTGAAGCTTTCTTT.

The V gene is TRBV2, the J gene TRBJ1-6, with TRBD1 as a possible D gene (5 bases). This CDR3 comprises 16 residues. Germline lookup yields CDR1 SNHLY and CDR2 FYNNEI. Trimming took off 0 bases at V and 5 bases at J, with 11 bases between the two ends. CDR3 DNA: TGTGCCAGCAGTGAAGCGCGCGGGGCGCATAATTCACCCCTCCACTTT. Translated: CASSEARGAHNSPLHF.

The rearrangement joins TRBV9 to TRBJ2-2; 8 nucleotides match TRBD2. CDR1 SGDLS and CDR2 YYNGEE come from the germline V gene. The V gene end was trimmed by 3 bases and the J gene end by 5 bases; junction bases not matched to a gene: 9. The CDR3 extends over 16 amino acids. CDR3 DNA sequence: TGTGCCAGCAGCGGGGGAGCGGGGGCGGATACCGGGGAGCTGTTTTTT. Translating it yields CASSGGAGADTGELFF.

The CDR3 reads CASSVGQGLMNTEAFF. The CDR3 DNA reads TGTGCCAGCAGCGTAGGACAGGGATTAATGAACACTGAAGCTTTCTTT. The V and J genes are TRBV9 and TRBJ1-1; TRBD1 matches at 7 bases. The length of the CDR3 is 16 residues. The V and J ends lost 0 bases and 0 bases, in that order; junction bases with no gene match: 5. In germline, CDR1 is SGDLS, CDR2 YYNGEE.

The J gene is TRBJ1-1, the V gene TRBV29-1, with 7 bases fitting TRBD1. Germline assignment: CDR1 SQVTM and CDR2 ANQGSEA. Losses at the gene ends were 4 bases for V and 8 bases for J; bases not matched to a gene: 7. The CDR3 sequence is 12 residues long. CDR3 loop: CSVVLGGQEAFF. The CDR3 DNA is TGCAGCGTTGTCTTGGGGGGACAGGAAGCTTTCTTT.

There are a few counts of this clone. This chain joins TRBV6-6 and TRBJ1-1; D is possibly TRBD1 (5 bases). The CDR3 covers 14 residues. Germline assignment: CDR1 MNHNY and CDR2 SVGAGI (reference sequence). V was pared by 0 bases and J by 11 bases, with 16 bases between. The CDR3 sequence: CASSYSSGTGGAFF. In DNA, the CDR3 is TGTGCCAGCAGTTACTCGAGCGGGACCGGAGGGGCTTTCTTT.